This T cell receptor beta chain was observed in a study of tumor and adjacent non-tumor tissue in lung cancer (dated by TCRdb to between 2017 and 2018). General notes on the study: The cohort included about a dozen adenocarcinoma, a couple of squamous cell carcinoma and 1 small cell lung cancer patients. The roughly 15 enrolled patients, of whom some ten were men and 5 were women, were aged about 30 to 80 years and were diagnosed with TNM stage I to III disease. Sequencing generated a total of some 130 million productive TCRbeta reads, averaging roughly 4.2 million reads per sample. Bulk TCRbeta repertoires were compared between lung tumor tissue and matched distant non-tumor lung tissue obtained from 15 or so lung cancer patients. A few dozen paired specimens, one tumor and one normal lung sample per patient, were profiled by TCRbeta CDR3 sequencing. What the authors observed across the whole study: The methods do not name the sequencing platform or mention unique molecular identifiers. Tumor tissue showed significantly greater TCR diversity (inverse Simpson) than normal lung tissue (about 400 vs 180, P = 0.0075, Mann-Whitney U test). Because peripheral blood was not sequenced, blood TCRbeta repertoires in the lung cancer patients of the study were not examined. Significantly higher TCR diversity was found in younger patients, and higher tumor TCR diversity was associated with shorter overall and disease-free survival. With only about 16 patients in the cohort, the authors noted that larger samples and more detailed clinical data are needed. In normal lung, the top 100 clones accounted for a significantly larger cumulative share of the repertoire than in tumor tissue.

Libraries were made using multiplex PCR. Sequencing instrument: Illumina HiSeq 2500. Following protocols modified from ARM-PCR, the researchers constructed TCRbeta libraries through three rounds of nested PCR with primers (Table S4). Before sequencing, PCR products in the 200-500 bp range were cut out of the gel and cleaned up using the QIAquick gel extraction kit. As for how the authors treated the data: Trimmomatic was used to clean the reads, FLASH merged the cleaned reads into complete CDR3 sequences, and MiTCR assigned the sequences to V(D)J germline segments. Clonal diversity was calculated as the inverse Simpson's index using VDJtools. Productive reads were defined as in-frame sequences without a premature stop codon. TCRdb's own reprocessing of the public reads used fastp at Q25 and MiXCR and kept productive beta chains. Records with the same CDR3 protein are collapsed into one entry carrying the most frequent genes and DNA. TCRdb, not the original authors, processed these V and J calls. The sample has about 120,000 distinct CDR3 sequences on record, 66% of them singletons. The ten largest clones add up to about 13% of the sample.

RNA was isolated from bulk, unsorted tissue, and RNA quality was assessed with a NanoDrop ND-1000 and an Agilent 2100. Donors were newly diagnosed lung cancer patients admitted for thoracic surgery in China between August and November 2014, without prior chemotherapy. The study excluded patients who had received radiotherapy or chemotherapy before or who had another cancer at the same time. Surgical tissue pieces of roughly 1-2.2 cm3 were preserved in RNAlater solution and stored at -80 °C until use. CDR1 and CDR2 were assigned from the germline V gene (reference sequence) as MNHNY and SVGAGI. From the cysteine up to the phenylalanine, the CDR3 has a length of 15 residues. Here the CDR3 DNA is all that survives: 45 bases in frame from base 1. V is trimmed back by 7 bases and J by 5 bases, and the junction contains 12 bases that no gene match accounts for. Details on this clonotype: What this receptor recognizes is not known. This could be a read error, since a much larger clone is one nucleotide away.

The chain is made from TRBV6-6 and TRBJ2-3; 7 central nucleotides agree with TRBD1. This TCR came from a man aged 30 to 39 with non-small cell lung cancer. Material: lung tumor tissue. The CDR3 reads as follows: CASNYPRQGQDTQYF. The DNA reads TGTGCCAGCAATTATCCTCGACAGGGACAAGATACGCAGTATTTT.